Shown below are 32 T cell receptor beta chains from a single sample sequenced in a study of regulatory T cells in long-lasting Graves disease. Arm-PCR with iRepertoire HTBI primers amplified the CDR3 regions for these TCR beta libraries. Each CDR3 protein gets one entry after TCRdb re-called the multiplex PCR reads with MiXCR. The profile shows 350,000 to 450,000 distinct CDR3 sequences, 16% of them singletons. The time point is: newly diagnosed GD, antithyroid drugs for less than 3 months. PBMCs were the source of the RNA used for TCR sequencing. The same sample was also used in a study of T cells in Graves' hyperthyroidism and ophthalmopathy.

Sequenced material: peripheral blood mononuclear cells (PBMCs), taken at new diagnosis, from a patient treated with antithyroid drugs. The receptor set was obtained from a man aged 35 to 55 with Graves disease.

This clonotype was detected many times. The chain is built from TRBV28 and TRBJ2-1; weak D call: TRBD1 (8 bases). Between the trimmed V and J ends, which lost 5 bases and 1 base, there was a span of 15 bases. The CDR3 runs 16 residues. The germline gives CDR1 MDHEN, CDR2 SYDVKM. CDR3 bases: TGTGCCAGCAGTACAAACAGGGGGGGGTCCTACAATGAGCAGTTCTTC. Its protein is CASSTNRGGSYNEQFF. Drawing the rest from reference TRBV28 and TRBJ2-1, the complete variable domain is DVKVTQSSRYLVKRTGEKVFLECVQDMDHENMFWYRQDPGLGLRLIYFSYDVKMKEKGDIPEGYSVSREKKERFSLILESASTNQTSMYLCASSTNRGGSYNEQFFGPGTRLTVL.

As to this clonotype: A read error is the likely source, as a far larger clone sits one nucleotide away. This chain connects TRBV9 to TRBJ2-1; possibly TRBD2 for D (6 bases). The germline V and J ends were trimmed by 5 bases and 7 bases, with 25 bases remaining between them. The CDR3 covers 17 residues. The V gene's germline CDR1 is SGDLS and CDR2 YYNGEE. DNA for the CDR3: TGTGCCAGCAGTGGAGACCGTGGGGGACTGAGGTGGAATGAGCAGTTCTTC. It translates to CASSGDRGGLRWNEQFF.

Regarding this clonotype: A clone one base away is much larger, so this may be a read error. The V gene is TRBV11-2, the J gene TRBJ2-5; 8 nucleotides match TRBD1. Germline values: CDR1 SGHAT, CDR2 FQNNGV. Losses at the gene ends were 5 bases for V and 11 bases for J; bases not matched to a gene: 16. The CDR3 totals 15 residues. CDR3 sequence: CASSPRQGTYNEQYF. The CDR3 DNA follows: TGTGCCAGCAGCCCAAGACAGGGGACCTACAATGAGCAGTACTTC.

This clonotype was counted a few times. The chain recombines TRBV6-5 with TRBJ2-2, with 8 bases lining up with TRBD2. The germline gives CDR1 MNHEY, CDR2 SVGAGI. With V trimmed by 2 bases and J by 9 bases, 11 bases remained unmatched. The CDR3 is 16 amino acids. Here the CDR3 DNA reads TGTGCCAGCAGTTACGCCGGGGGGGGGCCAGCGTGGGAGCTGTTTTTT. Protein: CASSYAGGGPAWELFF.

This clonotype was recorded once. A read error is possible here, since a much larger clone lies one base away. The CDR3: CASSLADRDNQPQHF. CDR3 nucleotide sequence: TGTGCCAGCAGTTTAGCGGACAGGGACAATCAGCCCCAGCATTTT. The chain carries TRBV12-3 or TRBV12-4 and TRBJ1-5, with TRBD1 matching 8 bases. Trimming cost V 0 bases and J 3 bases; bases outside gene matches: 1. This CDR3 is 15 amino acids long.

This clonotype was detected many times. V usage is TRBV11-2 and J usage is TRBJ2-5, with 11 bases matching TRBD2. Germline V lookup: CDR1 SGHAT, CDR2 FQNNGV. The CDR3 contains 15 residues. With V trimmed by 3 bases and J by 5 bases, 5 bases remained unmatched. The CDR3 here is CASSFSGGAFETQYF. Here the CDR3 DNA reads TGTGCCAGCAGCTTTAGCGGGGGGGCGTTCGAGACCCAGTACTTC. Supplemented by reference TRBV11-2 and TRBJ2-5, the full variable domain reads EAGVAQSPRYKIIEKRQSVAFWCNPISGHATLYWYQQILGQGPKLLIQFQNNGVVDDSQLPKDRFSAERLKGVDSTLKIQPAKLEDSAVYLCASSFSGGAFETQYFGPGTRLLVL.

This clonotype was observed many times. CDR3 residues: CASSVRRYNQPQHF. The CDR3, as DNA: TGTGCCAGCAGTGTTAGACGGTACAATCAGCCCCAGCATTTT. The rearrangement uses TRBV2 and TRBJ1-5; D gene unclear. The germline V gene has CDR1 SNHLY and CDR2 FYNNEI. The CDR3 loop spans 14 amino acids. Trimming shortened V by 4 bases and J by 3 bases, and 10 bases separated the two germline ends.

This clonotype occurred many times. The gene calls are TRBV24-1 and TRBJ2-1; no firm D call. The CDR3 contains 14 residues. CDR1 is KGHDR, CDR2 SFDVKD, per germline. The germline V and J ends were trimmed by 3 bases and 7 bases, with 12 bases remaining between them. The CDR3: CATSDGPPRNEQFF. In DNA form, the CDR3 reads TGTGCCACCAGTGATGGGCCGCCTCGGAATGAGCAGTTCTTC.

The chain links TRBV5-1 to TRBJ1-6; 7 nucleotides line up with TRBD1. The CDR3 covers 14 residues. V lost 4 bases to trimming and J lost 10 bases; unmatched junction nucleotides: 8. The germline gives CDR1 SGHRS, CDR2 YFSETQ. CDR3 protein: CASSPDRVWSPLHF. Here the CDR3 DNA reads TGCGCCAGCAGCCCAGACAGGGTATGGTCACCCCTCCACTTT.

This clonotype was recorded many times. The chain links TRBV7-8 to TRBJ2-4; 13 positions agree with TRBD2. Germline V gene data show CDR1 as SGHVS and CDR2 as FQNEAQ. Losses at the gene ends were 5 bases for V and 8 bases for J; bases not matched to a gene: 9. There are 16 residues in the CDR3. The CDR3 protein is CASSIGTSGIRDIQYF. Here the CDR3 DNA reads TGTGCCAGCAGCATCGGGACTAGCGGGATTAGGGACATTCAGTACTTC.

This clonotype was seen at least ten times. This sequence joins TRBV10-3 and TRBJ1-1, with a tentative D call TRBD1 (6 bases). Germline V gene data show CDR1 as ENHRY and CDR2 as SYGVKD. The CDR3 contains 14 residues. Trimming left V 5 bases short and J 4 bases short, with 14 bases between. The DNA for the CDR3 is TGTGCCATCAGTCCTCAAGGAGGGGGCACTGAAGCTTTCTTT. This encodes CAISPQGGGTEAFF.

The table lists this clonotype with a few counts. The chain has TRBV19 and TRBJ1-5; a possible D gene is TRBD1 (5 bases). Trimming removed 10 bases at V and 0 bases at J, with 19 bases between. CDR3 length: 16 amino acids. Germline CDR1 reads LNHDA; CDR2 reads SQIVND (reference sequence). CDR3 bases: TGTGCCACCACACAAACTTTCCAGGGTAGCAATCAGCCCCAGCATTTT. This gives the protein CATTQTFQGSNQPQHF. Complete variable domain (other parts from reference TRBV19 and TRBJ1-5): DGGITQSPKYLFRKEGQNVTLSCEQNLNHDAMYWYRQDPGQGLRLIYYSQIVNDFQKGDIAEGYSVSREKKESFPLTVTSAQKNPTAFYLCATTQTFQGSNQPQHFGDGTRLSIL.

The chain employs TRBV29-1 and TRBJ2-7, with TRBD1 as a possible D gene (5 bases). V lost 5 bases, J lost 2 bases, and 10 bases lay in between. CDR1 SQVTM and CDR2 ANQGSEA come from the germline V gene. The CDR3 is made up of 12 amino acids. The CDR3 DNA follows: TGCAGCGTTTCTACAGGAACCTACGAGCAGTACTTC. Amino acid sequence: CSVSTGTYEQYF.

This clonotype was found many times. This chain uses TRBV7-2 with TRBJ2-7; 10 nucleotides align to TRBD2. Per the germline V gene, CDR1 is SGHTA and CDR2 is FQGNSA. V shed 2 bases, J shed 3 bases, and the junction held 10 bases outside the gene matches. The CDR3 consists of 17 residues. The CDR3 protein is CASSLRGPGTSVYEQYF. CDR3 nucleotide sequence: TGTGCCAGCAGCTTAAGAGGACCCGGGACTAGCGTCTACGAGCAGTACTTC. The entire variable domain, with the rest obtained from reference TRBV7-2 and TRBJ2-7, is as follows: GAGVSQSPSNKVTEKGKDVELRCDPISGHTALYWYRQSLGQGLEFLIYFQGNSAPDKSGLPSDRFSAERTGGSVSTLTIQRTQQEDSAVYLCASSLRGPGTSVYEQYFGPGTRLTVT.

This clonotype showed up many times. The chain employs TRBV20-1 and TRBJ1-4; D is undetermined. In germline, CDR1 is DFQATT, CDR2 SNEGSKA (reference sequence). V was cut by 5 bases and J by 3 bases, with 13 bases left in between. CDR3 length: 14 amino acids. The CDR3 sequence is CSAAKVEPNEKLFF. CDR3 in DNA: TGCAGTGCTGCAAAAGTAGAGCCTAATGAAAAACTGTTTTTT.

There are many counts of this clonotype. The V and J genes are TRBV20-1 and TRBJ2-5; 10 bases are shared with TRBD1. This CDR3 comprises 15 residues. CDR1 is DFQATT and CDR2 is SNEGSKA in the germline V gene (reference sequence). V lost 5 bases and J lost 5; bases outside the gene matches: 11. This CDR3 reads CSALHPGQGGETQYF. For the CDR3, the DNA is TGCAGTGCTCTTCACCCCGGACAGGGGGGGGAGACCCAGTACTTC.

This clonotype was recorded many times. This sequence joins TRBV2 and TRBJ2-3; weak D call: TRBD1 (6 bases). Per germline, CDR1 SNHLY and CDR2 FYNNEI. Trimming removed 8 bases at V and 2 bases at J, with 17 bases between. The CDR3 spans 15 residues. In DNA form, the CDR3 reads TGTGCCAGCCGGAACTCCGGGACAAACACAGATACGCAGTATTTT. This sequence encodes CASRNSGTNTDTQYF.

This clonotype was counted ten times or more. V gene TRBV18 combines with J gene TRBJ2-7; possibly TRBD1 for D (6 bases). This CDR3 is 14 amino acids long. Germline CDR1 KGHSH, CDR2 LQKENI. The V and J ends lost 4 bases and 2 bases respectively, with 12 bases between them. The CDR3 loop reads CASSLKDRTYEQYF. CDR3 DNA sequence: TGTGCCAGCTCACTAAAGGACAGAACCTACGAGCAGTACTTC.

CDR3 in DNA: TGTGCCAGCTCACCATCCGGGGACAGGGGAAGCAATCAGCCCCAGCATTTT. It translates to CASSPSGDRGSNQPQHF. The chain recombines TRBV18 with TRBJ1-5; 10 bases are a match to TRBD1. J was trimmed by 1 base and V by 2 bases; bases with no gene match: 5. CDR3 length: 17 residues. Per germline, CDR1 KGHSH and CDR2 LQKENI.

This chain uses TRBV7-2 with TRBJ2-1, with a possible D match to TRBD1 (6 bases). The germline V gene has CDR1 SGHTA and CDR2 FQGNSA. The CDR3 sequence is 15 residues long. The V end was cut by 1 base, the J end by 3 bases, with 10 bases between. The CDR3 coding sequence is TGTGCCAGCAGCTTAGGTGGACAGATCTACAATGAGCAGTTCTTC. Protein sequence: CASSLGGQIYNEQFF.

This clonotype occurred a few times. The chain has TRBV7-3 and TRBJ2-3, with D perhaps given as TRBD1 or TRBD2 (5 bases each). V was pared by 5 bases and J by 1 base, with 16 bases between. The CDR3 length is 16 residues. The germline V gene has CDR1 SGHTA and CDR2 FQGTGA. The CDR3 DNA sequence: TGTGCCAGCAGCCGAGGGACCTTCGGGGGCACAGATACGCAGTATTTT. Protein: CASSRGTFGGTDTQYF.

This clonotype was observed a few times. The rearrangement links TRBV29-1 to TRBJ1-1; D is unclear. V gave up 4 bases and J gave up 5 bases, with 11 bases separating them. The germline gives CDR1 SQVTM, CDR2 ANQGSEA. CDR3 length: 12 residues. The CDR3 reads CSVGAGKTEAFF. The CDR3 DNA reads as TGCAGCGTTGGGGCGGGGAAGACTGAAGCTTTCTTT.

This clonotype was observed many times. The J gene is TRBJ2-7, the V gene TRBV28, with unresolved D. Between the trimmed V and J ends, which lost 2 bases and 3 bases, there was a span of 5 bases. Germline CDR1 is MDHEN and CDR2 is SYDVKM. The CDR3 is made up of 12 amino acids. The CDR3 region has the DNA TGTGCCAGCAGTTTACCGCGCTACGAGCAGTACTTC. Its translation: CASSLPRYEQYF.

This clonotype was seen more than once but under ten times. The V gene is TRBV4-3, the J gene TRBJ1-5, with 7 bases fitting TRBD1. Trimming at V came to 0 bases and at J to 4 bases, leaving 9 bases not matched to a gene. CDR3 length equals 17 residues. Per germline, CDR1 LGHNA and CDR2 YSLEER. The CDR3 sequence is CASSQDWLGQKNQPQHF. CDR3 bases: TGCGCCAGCAGCCAAGATTGGTTGGGACAGAAAAATCAGCCCCAGCATTTT.

This clonotype was recorded at least ten times. J is TRBJ1-6 and V is TRBV7-2, with D uncertain. The CDR3 runs to 12 residues. Germline V gene sequence: CDR1 SGHTA, CDR2 FQGNSA. Deletions cut 6 bases from V and 6 bases from J, with 6 bases between. CDR3 amino acids: CASSTGNSPLHF. CDR3 nucleotide sequence: TGTGCCAGCAGTACGGGTAATTCACCCCTCCACTTT.

The chain recombines TRBV19 with TRBJ2-1; no firm D call. Looked up from germline, CDR1 is LNHDA and CDR2 is SQIVND (reference sequence). V was trimmed by 6 bases and J by 2 bases, leaving 20 bases between them. The CDR3 is 17 residues long. CDR3 amino acids: CASSRPRGTAAYNEQFF. The CDR3 nucleotides are TGTGCCAGTAGCAGACCCCGCGGTACTGCAGCCTACAATGAGCAGTTCTTC.

This clonotype was counted at least ten times. V usage is TRBV5-1 and J usage is TRBJ2-7, with D possibly matching TRBD1 (6 bases). The V gene lost 4 bases and the J gene lost 0 bases, with 17 bases spanning the gap. The CDR3 runs to 16 residues. Germline V gene lookup returns CDR1 SGHRS and CDR2 YFSETQ. The CDR3 nucleotides read TGCGCCAGCAGCCCCCGCCGAGGGGGAAGCTCCTACGAGCAGTACTTC. Amino acids: CASSPRRGGSSYEQYF.

The chain is built from TRBV28 and TRBJ1-2; D is undetermined. The V gene lost 7 bases and the J gene lost 8 bases, with 14 bases spanning the gap. The germline gives CDR1 MDHEN, CDR2 SYDVKM. This CDR3 is built from 12 residues. As DNA, the CDR3 is TGTGCCAGCAAGGGATCGGCGGGCGGCTACACCTTC. Its translation is CASKGSAGGYTF.

This clonotype was counted between two and nine times. The chain has TRBV7-6 and TRBJ2-1; TRBD2 agrees at 8 bases. CDR1 and CDR2 (germline): SGHVS, FNYEAQ. Unmatched junction bases numbered 6, after V lost 2 bases and J lost 0 bases. This CDR3 is 17 amino acids long. CDR3 DNA: TGTGCCAGCAGCTTAAGACGAGCGGGAGACTCCTACAATGAGCAGTTCTTC. It specifies CASSLRRAGDSYNEQFF.

This clonotype has at least ten counts. The chain has TRBV11-3 and TRBJ2-2; D not certain. From germline, CDR1 is SGHNT and CDR2 YENEEA. CDR3 length: 14 amino acids. V was shortened by 3 bases and J by 5 bases, with 10 bases between the two germline ends. The CDR3 DNA follows: TGTGCCAGCAGCTTGGGTAGCCGGACCGGGGAGCTGTTTTTT. Amino acid sequence: CASSLGSRTGELFF. The complete variable domain, with remaining parts taken from reference TRBV11-3 and TRBJ2-2, reads EAGVVQSPRYKIIEKKQPVAFWCNPISGHNTLYWYLQNLGQGPELLIRYENEEAVDDSQLPKDRFSAERLKGVDSTLKIQPAELGDSAVYLCASSLGSRTGELFFGEGSRLTVL.

Only a few counts were recorded for this clonotype. V gene TRBV29-1 combines with J gene TRBJ1-2; 7 bases align to TRBD1. V was clipped by 1 base and J by 1 base; unmatched bases: 0. This CDR3 is 13 amino acids long. The germline gives CDR1 SQVTM, CDR2 ANQGSEA. The CDR3 spells CSVEAGGNYGYTF. The CDR3 coding sequence is TGCAGCGTTGAAGCAGGGGGTAACTATGGCTACACCTTC.

The rearrangement links TRBV24-1 to TRBJ2-5; tentative D call: TRBD1 (6 bases). This CDR3 is built from 15 residues. Germline-derived CDR1 and CDR2 are KGHDR and SFDVKD. V lost 6 bases to trimming and J lost 0 bases, with 13 bases between them. The chain's CDR3 is CATSPGQNYQETQYF. CDR3 sequence (DNA): TGTGCCACCAGTCCTGGACAGAACTACCAAGAGACCCAGTACTTC.